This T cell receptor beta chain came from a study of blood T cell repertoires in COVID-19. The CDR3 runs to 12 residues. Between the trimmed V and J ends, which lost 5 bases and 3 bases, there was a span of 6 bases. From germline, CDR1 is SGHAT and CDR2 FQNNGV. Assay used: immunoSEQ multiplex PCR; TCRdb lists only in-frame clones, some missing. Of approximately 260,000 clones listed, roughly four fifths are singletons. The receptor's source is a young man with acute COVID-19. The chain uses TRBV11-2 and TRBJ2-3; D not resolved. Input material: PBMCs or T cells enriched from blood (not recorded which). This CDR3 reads CASSLPTDTQYF. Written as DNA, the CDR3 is TGTGCCAGCAGCCTCCCTACAGATACGCAGTATTTT.